The present T cell receptor beta chain was sequenced within a study of cytomegalovirus exposure and HLA in healthy donors. The PCR employed 60 Vbeta primers together with 13 Jbeta primers. Method: immunoSEQ multiplex PCR; TCRdb's copy keeps in-frame clones and lacks some. The sample includes 150,000 to 180,000 clones, 70% to 80% of them seen just once. This clone was seen only a few times. V lost 0 bases, J lost 7 bases, and 6 bases lay in between. This CDR3 is built from 13 residues. Germline V gives CDR1 LNHDA, CDR2 SQIVND (reference sequence). Sequences were obtained from PBMCs. This sequence originates from a man in his thirties or forties in good health and CMV-seropositive. The chain has TRBV19 and TRBJ2-2, with no clear D. The CDR3 nucleotides read TGTGCCAGTAGTATAGATCTATTCGGGGAGCTGTTTTTT. This translates into CASSIDLFGELFF. Combining the CDR3 with reference TRBV19 and TRBJ2-2 gives the whole variable domain DGGITQSPKYLFRKEGQNVTLSCEQNLNHDAMYWYRQDPGQGLRLIYYSQIVNDFQKGDIAEGYSVSREKKESFPLTVTSAQKNPTAFYLCASSIDLFGELFFGEGSRLTVL.